This TCR beta chain was captured in a study of blood T cell repertoires in COVID-19. Study context: From the United States, Italy and Spain came samples of acute and convalescent COVID-19.

Original methodology: Amplified reference gene primers provided the basis for estimating nucleated cell counts. The method was immunoSEQ multiplex PCR; TCRdb's version includes in-frame clones alone and lacks a portion of them. V and J calls and clone size are copied from that table; D and trimming were computed from the DNA. The sample lists fewer than 400,000 clones, about 86% seen once, with 10% in the top ten. The CDR3 loop spans 15 amino acids. Germline loops: CDR1 LNHDA, CDR2 SQIVND (reference sequence). V trimming: 4 bases; J trimming: 1 base; junction bases outside the gene matches: 4. A single count supports this clone. Participant reports of clinical history set cohort assignment.

The material sequenced was PBMCs or T cells enriched from blood (not recorded which). This chain uses TRBV19 with TRBJ1-1, with 9 bases fitting TRBD1. This clonotype originated in a woman in her 50s who had recovered from COVID-19. CDR3 nucleotide sequence: TGTGCCAGTAGTAGGGGGACAGGGTCGAACACTGAAGCTTTCTTT. Its translation: CASSRGTGSNTEAFF.